This T cell receptor (beta chain) was sequenced in a study of shared clonotypes between healthy human individuals. This clone was counted a few times. Its antigen is still unknown. It was at deep level that the assay was run. In the authors' methods: Junction-only sequences without quality scores were provided by ImmunoSEQ, so filtering was different. Assay used: immunoSEQ multiplex PCR; TCRdb lists only in-frame clones, some missing. The V and J calls and the clone size are those of that table, but D and trimming were determined from the DNA. The sample holds under 600,000 clones, nearly 80% seen once. Trimming took 5 bases from V and 2 from J, leaving 12 bases between them. CDR1 MNHEY and CDR2 SMNVEV come from the germline V gene (reference sequence). The CDR3 is 14 residues long. Overall study findings and caveats: Blood alone was sampled, and tissue repertoires likely differ.

The receptor comes from a middle-aged woman in good health. Some clones in this sample may be carry-over from other donors' samples. This rearrangement joins TRBV27 to TRBJ2-5; D gene uncertain. Source material: PBMCs. The CDR3 DNA is TGTGCCAGCAGTGCCAAATCTACACAAGAGACCCAGTACTTC. Protein: CASSAKSTQETQYF.